The T cell receptor (beta chain) described here comes from a study of shared clonotypes between healthy human individuals. Study-wide context: The people who gave samples were two women and a few men aged 18 to 49.

This CDR3 is 16 amino acids long. V was shortened by 4 bases and J by 4 bases, with 16 bases between the two germline ends. Germline CDR1 is SEHNR and CDR2 is FQNEAQ (reference sequence). Profiled with immunoSEQ multiplex PCR; TCRdb holds only in-frame clones, not every one. This sample carries fewer than 600,000 clones, 70% to 80% of them seen once, and the ten largest clones take 9.5% to 15%. The J gene is TRBJ2-2, the V gene TRBV7-9; D may match TRBD1 or TRBD2 (5 bases each). The sample consisted of PBMCs. The sequence was collected from a woman aged 40 to 50 in good health. Some clones in this sample may be carry-over from other donors' samples. CDR3 DNA: TGTGCCAGCAGCTCGCAGGGACCGCTGACCACCGGGGAGCTGTTTTTT. Its protein product is CASSSQGPLTTGELFF.